Below, 19 T cell receptor beta chains from the same sample are listed, as sequenced in a study of control samples from healthy donors and cancer patients. Profiled with immunoSEQ multiplex PCR; TCRdb holds only in-frame clones, not every one. Of under 55,000 clones in the sample, 80% were seen once. Sample: blood. The origin of the receptors is a man in his 70s in good health.

The rearrangement links TRBV5-1 to TRBJ2-5; D perhaps matches TRBD2 (6 bases). The V end was cut by 6 bases, the J end by 3 bases, with 18 bases between. This CDR3 has 15 residues. CDR1 is SGHRS and CDR2 is YFSETQ in the germline V gene. The CDR3 sequence is CASNGGGGDEETQYF. CDR3 bases: TGCGCCAGCAATGGAGGTGGAGGGGACGAAGAGACCCAGTACTTC.

V gene TRBV19 combines with J gene TRBJ1-4; 8 bases match TRBD1. The CDR3 totals 14 residues. Germline V CDR1 and CDR2: LNHDA, SQIVND (reference sequence). Unmatched junction bases numbered 6, after V lost 7 bases and J lost 5 bases. The CDR3 reads CASTPGGANEKLFF. CDR3 DNA: TGTGCCAGTACCCCAGGGGGCGCGAATGAAAAACTGTTTTTT.

This rearrangement joins TRBV18 to TRBJ2-1, with TRBD2 matching over 9 bases. Looked up from germline, CDR1 is KGHSH and CDR2 is LQKENI. This CDR3 has 15 residues. V lost 3 bases, J lost 5 bases, and 5 bases stayed unmatched. The CDR3 protein is CASSPGLALDNEQFF. For the CDR3, the DNA is TGTGCCAGCTCACCGGGACTAGCTTTGGACAATGAGCAGTTCTTC.

DNA for the CDR3: TGTGCCAGCGGACCGGGACTAGCGGCGAACACCGGGGAGCTGTTTTTT. It codes for CASGPGLAANTGELFF. This chain connects TRBV2 to TRBJ2-2, with TRBD2 matching 11 bases. CDR1 and CDR2 from the germline V gene are SNHLY and FYNNEI. V lost 8 bases to trimming and J lost 0 bases; unmatched junction nucleotides: 5. There are 16 residues in the CDR3.

This chain joins TRBV5-1 and TRBJ2-2; 9 bases align to TRBD1. The CDR3 extends over 17 amino acids. Germline V gene lookup returns CDR1 SGHRS and CDR2 YFSETQ. With 1 base clipped from V and 3 bases from J, the junction kept 7 bases outside the gene matches. The CDR3 region has the DNA TGCGCCAGCAGCTTGTTTATGGGACAGGGTGACACCGGGGAGCTGTTTTTT. This gives the protein CASSLFMGQGDTGELFF.

The chain uses TRBV7-9 and TRBJ2-7; D may be TRBD1 (6 bases). The CDR3 has 13 residues. Germline V gene lookup returns CDR1 SEHNR and CDR2 FQNEAQ (reference sequence). V lost 8 bases, J lost 2 bases, and 13 bases lay in between. The CDR3 coding sequence is TGTGCCAGCGGGGGCCTAAGGACCTACGAGCAGTACTTC. Residues: CASGGLRTYEQYF. Variable domain in full (rest from reference TRBV7-9 and TRBJ2-7): DTGVSQNPRHKITKRGQNVTFRCDPISEHNRLYWYRQTLGQGPEFLTYFQNEAQLEKSRLLSDRFSAERPKGSFSTLEIQRTEQGDSAMYLCASGGLRTYEQYFGPGTRLTVT.

This chain connects TRBV28 to TRBJ1-2, with unresolved D. Germline loops: CDR1 MDHEN, CDR2 SYDVKM. The CDR3 has 12 amino acids. The germline V and J ends were trimmed by 5 bases and 3 bases, with 7 bases remaining between them. As DNA, the CDR3 is TGTGCCAGCAGTGGTGGGTACTATGGCTACACCTTC. It is translated as CASSGGYYGYTF.

The chain employs TRBV6-2 or TRBV6-3 and TRBJ2-3; D uncertain. Trimming pared 5 bases from V and 2 bases from J, leaving 11 bases between. The CDR3 length is 14 residues. In germline, CDR1 is MNHEY, CDR2 SVGEGT. CDR3 bases: TGTGCCAGCAGTGACTTACCCCCCACAGATACGCAGTATTTT. Its protein is CASSDLPPTDTQYF.

V gene TRBV5-4 combines with J gene TRBJ1-3; 9 bases line up with TRBD1. The germline V gene has CDR1 SGHNT and CDR2 YYREEE (reference sequence). The CDR3 spans 15 residues. The J segment lost 4 bases and the V segment lost 2 bases, leaving 4 bases of the junction unmatched. CDR3: CASSLQGAEGNTIYF. The CDR3 nucleotides are TGTGCCAGCAGCTTACAGGGGGCTGAAGGAAACACCATATATTTT. Together with reference TRBV5-4 and TRBJ1-3, the CDR3 gives the full variable domain: ETGVTQSPTHLIKTRGQQVTLRCSSQSGHNTVSWYQQALGQGPQFIFQYYREEENGRGNFPPRFSGLQFPNYSSELNVNALELDDSALYLCASSLQGAEGNTIYFGEGSWLTVV.

This clone was seen only a few times. This sequence joins TRBV7-9 and TRBJ2-7; D is perhaps TRBD1 (6 bases). CDR3 size: 15 residues. The V end lost 5 bases, the J end lost 6 bases, and 20 bases lay between the germline ends. CDR1 SEHNR and CDR2 FQNEAQ come from the germline V gene (reference sequence). CDR3 DNA sequence: TGTGCCAGCAGCGACAAGACAGGAGAGATAAGCGAGCAGTACTTC. It yields the protein CASSDKTGEISEQYF.

As DNA, the CDR3 is TGTGCCAGCAGCCAAGGAAAAGGCCAGAGCGGGAGGTTTTACAATGAGCAGTTCTTC. This encodes CASSQGKGQSGRFYNEQFF. V and J are TRBV14 and TRBJ2-1; 9 nucleotides agree with TRBD2. The V gene end was trimmed by 1 base and the J gene end by 4 bases; junction bases not matched to a gene: 14. Looked up from germline, CDR1 is SGHDN and CDR2 is FVKESK. There are 19 residues in the CDR3.

Details on this clone: One end of the junction varies from germline; a read error may be responsible. Other DNA sequences within the sample encode an identical CDR3. The chain has TRBV5-4 and TRBJ2-3; 11 nucleotides align to TRBD2. The CDR3 has 18 residues. Germline lookup yields CDR1 SGHNT and CDR2 YYREEE (reference sequence). This chain's CDR3 is CASSDRSGTSGPTDTQYF. The CDR3 bases are TGTGCCAGCAGCGACCGCTCAGGGACTAGCGGTCCCACAGATACACAGTATTTT.

J is TRBJ2-7 and V is TRBV7-3; D might be TRBD1 (6 bases). The CDR3 contains 15 residues. V gave up 1 base and J gave up 3 bases, with 13 bases separating them. Germline lookup yields CDR1 SGHTA and CDR2 FQGTGA. DNA of the CDR3: TGTGCCAGCAGCTTAATCTTTGACAGGAACTACGAGCAGTACTTC. It yields the protein CASSLIFDRNYEQYF.

This clone showed up just once. V usage is TRBV19 and J usage is TRBJ2-3, with D tentatively TRBD2 (6 bases). Between the trimmed V and J ends, which lost 3 bases and 1 base, there was a span of 11 bases. Germline loops: CDR1 LNHDA, CDR2 SQIVND (reference sequence). The CDR3 spans 15 residues. The CDR3 DNA is TGTGCCAGTAGTATCCGACTAGTGCGCACAGATACGCAGTATTTT. As protein: CASSIRLVRTDTQYF.

The chain couples TRBV19 to TRBJ1-1, with D maybe TRBD1 (6 bases). Germline V gene lookup returns CDR1 LNHDA and CDR2 SQIVND (reference sequence). Trimming removed 3 bases from V and 6 bases from J, with 20 bases in between. The CDR3 runs to 16 residues. The CDR3 DNA follows: TGTGCCAGTAGTATGCCACGCAGGGGCGGAGGGGCTGAAGCTTTCTTT. This gives the protein CASSMPRRGGGAEAFF.

The sample holds a few counts of this clone. The chain carries TRBV3-1 (or the pseudogene TRBV3-2) and TRBJ2-7; D is unclear. Trimming took 3 bases from V and 1 from J, leaving 10 bases between them. CDR3 length: 14 residues. Per germline, CDR1 LGHDT and CDR2 YNNKEL (reference sequence). This CDR3 reads CASSQGIRSYEQYF. The CDR3 DNA sequence: TGTGCCAGCAGCCAGGGGATAAGGTCCTACGAGCAGTACTTC.

J is TRBJ2-7 and V is TRBV9; 10 bases fit TRBD1. The germline CDR1 and CDR2 sequences are SGDLS and YYNGEE. This CDR3 comprises 15 residues. Losses at the gene ends were 3 bases for V and 5 bases for J; bases not matched to a gene: 8. The CDR3 nucleotides are TGTGCCAGCAGCGCTTCGACAGGGGGCGGCCACGAGCAGTACTTC. It codes for CASSASTGGGHEQYF.

The rearrangement uses TRBV3-1 (or the pseudogene TRBV3-2) and TRBJ1-6; 8 bases fit TRBD1. CDR1 and CDR2 from the germline V gene are LGHDT and YNNKEL (reference sequence). Unmatched junction bases numbered 7, after V lost 4 bases and J lost 8 bases. There are 15 residues in the CDR3. Here the CDR3 reads CASSPGGVEDSPLHF. The CDR3 DNA reads TGTGCCAGCAGCCCAGGGGGCGTTGAGGATTCACCCCTCCACTTT.

Regarding this clone: One end of the junction does not line up with germline, which may come from a read error. This chain links TRBV7-7 with TRBJ1-1; TRBD1 matches 9 bases. Germline V CDR1 and CDR2: SSHAT, FNYEAQ (reference sequence). CDR3 length: 13 residues. This chain's CDR3 is CASSLDRGTEAFF. CDR3 nucleotides: TGTGCTAGCAGCTTAGACAGGGGGACTGAAGCTTTCTTT. The variable domain in full, completed from reference TRBV7-7 and TRBJ1-1, reads GAGVSQSPRYKVTKRGQDVTLRCDPISSHATLYWYQQALGQGPEFLTYFNYEAQPDKSGLPSDRFSAERPEGSISTLTIQRTEQRDSAMYRCASSLDRGTEAFFGQGTRLTVV.